A selection of T cell receptor beta chains follows, all from one sample in a study of STAT5B mutations in CD4+ large granular lymphocyte leukemia. Measured with immunoSEQ multiplex PCR; TCRdb has only the in-frame clones, and not every one. Here the sample spans 38,000 or so clones, roughly 85% being singletons. Sequencing was done on a sample of CD4+ T cells from blood buffy coats. All receptors come from a human donor in good health. CDR3s include the opening cysteine and the closing phenylalanine or tryptophan. The order of the fields is D gene, V gene, J gene, CDR3 length, clone size, CDR3 DNA, CDR3 protein. D genes are given only for firm matches. Some rows have no size entry. The others give once, few or many, or a class for an expanded clone.

>.|TRBV2|TRBJ2-7|12|.
TGTGCCAGCAGTGAAGCGCCTTCCGAGCAGTACTTC
CASSEAPSEQYF
>.|TRBV6-5|TRBJ1-1|14|.
TGTGCCAGCAGTTACCACACCTTGAACACTGAAGCTTTCTTT
CASSYHTLNTEAFF
>.|TRBV7-3|TRBJ2-2|16|.
TGTGCCAGCAGCTTAAATCCTCTGTTTTCACCGGAGGAGCTGTTTTTT
CASSLNPLFSPEELFF
>TRBD1|TRBV9|TRBJ1-3|16|.
TGTGCCAGCAGCGTATCCGGACAGGGAGGAGGAAACACCATATATTTT
CASSVSGQGGGNTIYF
>.|TRBV7-2|TRBJ2-1|14|.
TGTGCCAGCAGCTTGAATCGCGGGGGCGGGGAGCAGTTCTTC
CASSLNRGGGEQFF
>TRBD2|TRBV19|TRBJ2-2|14|once
TGTGCCGGACGGGGGGGGCTCGGCACCGGGGAGCTGTTTTTT
CAGRGGLGTGELFF
>TRBD1|TRBV5-1|TRBJ1-4|18|once
TGCGCCAGCAGCACCGGGACAGGGGGCCCCGCTGCCTCTGAAAAACTGTTTTTT
CASSTGTGGPAASEKLFF
>.|TRBV27|TRBJ1-1|15|.
TGTGCCAGCAGTTTAAGTCTTTTAGGGAACACTGAAGCTTTCTTT
CASSLSLLGNTEAFF
>.|TRBV25-1|TRBJ1-3|15|.
TGTGCCAGCAGTGATACGGGACTACCTGGAAACACCATATATTTT
CASSDTGLPGNTIYF
>TRBD1|TRBV7-2|TRBJ2-6|16|.
TGTGCCAGCAGCCAACAGGGGGGCGCTGGGGCCAACGTCCTGACTTTC
CASSQQGGAGANVLTF
>.|TRBV6-5|TRBJ1-1|13|.
TGTGCCAGCAGCCGGGGAGGAAACACTGAAGCTTTCTTT
CASSRGGNTEAFF
>.|TRBV7-2|TRBJ2-5|13|.
TGTGCCAGCAGCTTTGCGGGGATGGAGACCCAGTACTTC
CASSFAGMETQYF
>.|TRBV2|TRBJ2-7|12|.
TGTGCCAGCAACCTAGCGAACTACGAGCAGTACTTC
CASNLANYEQYF
>TRBD2|TRBV7-2|TRBJ2-7|15|few
TGTGCCAGCAGCTCAGGGACTAGCGTACCCTACGAGCAGTACTTC
CASSSGTSVPYEQYF
>.|TRBV19|TRBJ1-3|14|.
TGTGCCAGTAGGTCTCTATACTCTGGAAACACCATATATTTT
CASRSLYSGNTIYF
>.|TRBV28|TRBJ1-1|14|.
TGTGCCACCCAGATAGACAGGAGGAACACTGAAGCTTTCTTT
CATQIDRRNTEAFF
>.|TRBV19|TRBJ2-3|14|.
TGTGCTTCGTCACCCCCCTTGGGCACAGATACGCAGTATTTT
CASSPPLGTDTQYF
>.|TRBV11-3|TRBJ2-2|15|.
TGTGCCAGCACCCCGACAGGTCAAAACACCGGGGAGCTGTTTTTT
CASTPTGQNTGELFF
>TRBD1|TRBV30|TRBJ2-7|17|.
TGTGCCTGGAGTAAATTGGGAGGAACAGGGGGCCGAGACGAGCAGTACTTC
CAWSKLGGTGGRDEQYF
>.|TRBV7-2|TRBJ2-1|11|.
TGTGCCAGCAGCCCATTGGGGGGGGCCGTCTTC
CASSPLGGAVF
>.|TRBV5-6|TRBJ2-7|16|.
TGTGCCAGCAGCCTGGGAGGCCGTACGAGCTCCTACGAGCAGTACTTC
CASSLGGRTSSYEQYF
>TRBD1|TRBV6-5|TRBJ1-1|14|.
TGTGCCAGCAGTCTGGGGACAGGAGACACTGAAGCTTTCTTT
CASSLGTGDTEAFF
>.|TRBV7-2|TRBJ1-5|15|.
TGTGCCAGCAGCAAAGGTCCCCAGCGCAATCAGCCCCAGCATTTT
CASSKGPQRNQPQHF
>TRBD2|TRBV7-9|TRBJ2-2|16|.
TGTGCCAGCAGCTTGGGACTAGCGGGGGTCAGCGGGGAGCTGTTTTTT
CASSLGLAGVSGELFF
>TRBD1|TRBV7-2|TRBJ2-2|16|.
TGTGCCAGCAGTACTTTCACCGGACAGGGGCCCGGGGAGCTGTTTTTT
CASSTFTGQGPGELFF
>TRBD2|TRBV11-3|TRBJ2-5|13|.
TGTGCCAGCAGCAAGACTAGCGTAGAGACCCAGTACTTC
CASSKTSVETQYF
>.|TRBV5-1|TRBJ1-5|17|few
TGCGCCAGCAGCTTGGCCGGGCCGGGGACCCCAGGTCAGCCCCAGCATTTT
CASSLAGPGTPGQPQHF
>TRBD1|TRBV5-6|TRBJ2-1|16|.
TGTGCCAGCAGTCAAACAAATCGGGACAGTAGCCATGAGCAGTTCTTC
CASSQTNRDSSHEQFF
>TRBD1|TRBV28|TRBJ1-5|18|.
TGTGCCAGCAGTTTATCGGGACAGGGCACTTATGGCAATCAGCCCCAGCATTTT
CASSLSGQGTYGNQPQHF
>TRBD1|TRBV2|TRBJ1-6|14|.
TGTGCCAGCAGGACGGGACAGGGGGTCTCACCCCTCCACTTT
CASRTGQGVSPLHF
>TRBD2|TRBV27|TRBJ2-5|16|.
TGTGCCAGCAGTTTACGCTCTAGCGGGTACCAAGAGGCCCAGTACTTC
CASSLRSSGYQEAQYF
>.|TRBV15|TRBJ2-1|14|.
TGTGCCACCAGCAGACTGGACCTCAACAATGAGCAGTTCTTC
CATSRLDLNNEQFF
>.|TRBV29-1|TRBJ1-2|14|.
TGCAGCGTTGAGCCGGGAGGGATCCCCAATGGCTACACCTTC
CSVEPGGIPNGYTF
>TRBD1|TRBV2|TRBJ1-6|15|.
TGTGCCAGCAGTAAGGGACAGGGTTATAATTCACCCCTCCACTTT
CASSKGQGYNSPLHF
>.|TRBV4-2|TRBJ2-7|15|once
TGTGCCAGCTCCCCCGGCAGGGCCACTCACTACGAGCAGTACTTC
CASSPGRATHYEQYF
>.|TRBV20-1|TRBJ2-7|10|.
TGCAGTGCGGGGGACCTCGAGCAGTACTTC
CSAGDLEQYF
>.|TRBV7-2|TRBJ2-3|14|.
TGTGCCAGCAGCTTGGACAGCGCGTGGGATACGCAGTATTTT
CASSLDSAWDTQYF
>.|TRBV19|TRBJ1-2|15|.
TGTGCCAGTCTCGCCCAGGGGCGGTCTAACTATGGCTACACCTTC
CASLAQGRSNYGYTF
>.|TRBV14|TRBJ1-2|14|few
TGTGCCAGCAGCCAAGGGTCAGGGGTCTATGGCTACACCTTC
CASSQGSGVYGYTF
>TRBD1|TRBV7-9|TRBJ2-7|17|.
TGTGCCAGCAGCTTTACCGGGACAGGGGTTTCCACCTACGAGCAGTACTTC
CASSFTGTGVSTYEQYF
>TRBD1|TRBV5-6|TRBJ1-1|15|.
TGTGCCAGCAGCTCGCGAAAACAGGGGCTCGCTGAAGCTTTCTTT
CASSSRKQGLAEAFF
>.|TRBV4-3|TRBJ1-5|13|.
TGCGCCAGCAGCCAACAGGTGGGTCAGCCCCAGCATTTT
CASSQQVGQPQHF
>.|TRBV11-3|TRBJ2-1|12|.
TGTGCCAGCAGCTTGGAAGACAATGAGCAGTTCTTC
CASSLEDNEQFF
>.|TRBV7-6|TRBJ1-3|16|.
TGTGCCAGAACGGCGGGGAGCCCCAGCTCTGGAAACACCATATATTTT
CARTAGSPSSGNTIYF
>TRBD1|TRBV28|TRBJ2-7|14|.
TGTGCCAGCAGTTTTATGGACAGGAGCCACGAGCAGTACTTC
CASSFMDRSHEQYF
>TRBD1|TRBV10-1|TRBJ2-1|13|.
TGCGCCAGCAGTGATGGACAGGGCGATGAGCAGTTCTTC
CASSDGQGDEQFF
>TRBD1|TRBV6-5|TRBJ2-1|15|.
TGTGCCAGCAGTCAGACAGGGGGCGCTTATAATGAGCAGTTCTTC
CASSQTGGAYNEQFF
>TRBD1|TRBV28|TRBJ2-3|16|.
TGTGCCAGCAGTTTAGACAGGGCTGGCGGCACAGATACGCAGTATTTT
CASSLDRAGGTDTQYF
>.|TRBV6-1|TRBJ2-2|15|.
TGTGCCAGCAGTGAAGGAGGGGGGGGCCACGGGGAGCTGTTTTTT
CASSEGGGGHGELFF